This record covers a single T cell receptor (beta chain). Its antigen is unidentified. TCRdb reprocessed the RACE reads with MiXCR, giving one entry per CDR3 protein. The table has about 190,000 distinct CDR3 sequences, under 30% seen once; the top ten hold roughly 2.4%. Germline CDR1 and CDR2: MDHEN and SYDVKM. The CDR3 length is 16 residues. Between the trimmed V and J ends, which lost 2 bases and 3 bases, there was a span of 14 bases. This entry belongs to a study of human T cells and chemical hapten exposure. Study-wide results and caveats: After DPC sensitization, TCRs above 1 in 1000 frequency showed no change. Alopecia in the donors means their immune response may deviate from healthy people's.

Described time point: patch test 3, about 24 weeks after DPC sensitization. The treatment is: therapeutic diphenylcyclopropenone sensitization with weekly scalp DPC. This receptor was obtained from a woman aged 40-49 years with alopecia areata. Some clones in this sample may be carry-over from other donors' samples. V usage is TRBV28 and J usage is TRBJ1-5, with D possibly being TRBD1 (6 bases). Specimen: whole blood, collected in connection with sensitization to the hapten diphenylcyclopropenone (DPC). The CDR3 bases are TGTGCCAGCAGTTTACAGGGGTCCGTCTCCAATCAGCCCCAGCATTTT. Protein product: CASSLQGSVSNQPQHF.